Below are 30 T cell receptor beta chains sequenced from a single sample in a study of PD-1 blockade in classical Hodgkin lymphoma. The patients all showed relapse after autologous stem cell transplantation, while their brentuximab vedotin exposure varied. The data were produced by immunoSEQ multiplex PCR, yet TCRdb's version contains in-frame clones alone and is incomplete. The repertoire holds 13,000 or so clones, with roughly 75% as singletons. The material was peripheral blood mononuclear cells (PBMCs), obtained at baseline. These TCRs come from a human donor with classical Hodgkin lymphoma.

The chain joins TRBV4-1 to TRBJ2-2, with a possible D match to TRBD2 (6 bases). CDR1 is MGHRA, CDR2 YSYEKL, per germline. The CDR3 covers 14 residues. The V end lost 5 bases, the J end lost 4 bases, and 11 bases lay between the germline ends. The CDR3 nucleotides read TGCGCCAGCAGCACGGGGGAGCTCACCGGGGAGCTGTTTTTT. Translated, it gives CASSTGELTGELFF.

This chain links TRBV29-1 with TRBJ2-5; TRBD2 agrees at 8 bases. This CDR3 spans 14 amino acids. V was pared by 8 bases and J by 0 bases, with 8 bases of the junction left unmatched. Germline CDR1 SQVTM, CDR2 ANQGSEA. The CDR3 DNA reads TGCAGCTCCGGACTAGCCGGGTACCAAGAGACCCAGTACTTC. Encoded protein: CSSGLAGYQETQYF.

The chain combines TRBV7-2 with TRBJ1-6, with D unclear. Germline CDR1 is SGHTA and CDR2 is FQGNSA. The ends were cut back, 2 bases at V and 10 bases at J, with 18 bases in the middle. CDR3 length: 16 amino acids. The CDR3 DNA reads as TGTGCCAGCAGCTTATCCCCAGGAGGTCCGGGCTCACCCCTCCACTTT. Translated: CASSLSPGGPGSPLHF.

The gene calls are TRBV9 and TRBJ2-1; 7 bases line up with TRBD2. V lost 2 bases, J lost 5 bases, and 1 base stayed unmatched. The CDR3 runs to 13 residues. Germline V CDR1 and CDR2: SGDLS, YYNGEE. The CDR3 DNA reads as TGTGCCAGCAGCGTGGGGACTAACAATGAGCAGTTCTTC. Translating it yields CASSVGTNNEQFF.

V usage is TRBV5-4 and J usage is TRBJ1-1; D gene ambiguous. The CDR3 extends over 13 amino acids. The V end was cut by 0 bases, the J end by 5 bases, with 8 bases between. Germline V CDR1 and CDR2: SGHNT, YYREEE (reference sequence). The CDR3 protein is CASSLGRVTEAFF. CDR3 nucleotide sequence: TGTGCCAGCAGCTTGGGGAGGGTTACTGAAGCTTTCTTT.

This rearrangement joins TRBV4-3 to TRBJ1-2; 9 bases are shared with TRBD1. J was trimmed by 6 bases and V by 6 bases; bases with no gene match: 5. This CDR3 region has 13 residues. Germline V lookup: CDR1 LGHNA, CDR2 YSLEER. The CDR3 spells CASSVQGAHGYTF. In DNA, the CDR3 is TGCGCCAGCAGTGTACAGGGGGCACATGGCTACACCTTC.

The table lists this clone with a few counts. This chain connects TRBV4-3 to TRBJ2-7; tentatively, D is TRBD2 (5 bases). CDR3 length equals 15 residues. Germline-derived CDR1 and CDR2 are LGHNA and YSLEER. The ends were cut back, 1 base at V and 4 bases at J, with 14 bases in the middle. The chain's CDR3 is CASSQGALAEYEQYF. The CDR3 DNA sequence: TGCGCCAGCAGCCAAGGGGCGCTAGCCGAATACGAGCAGTACTTC.

This clone was observed a handful of times. The chain combines TRBV5-5 with TRBJ1-4, with D maybe TRBD1 (6 bases). Trimming took 4 bases from V and 7 from J, leaving 17 bases between them. CDR3 length: 15 amino acids. Germline V CDR1 and CDR2: SGHKS, YYEKEE (reference sequence). The CDR3 sequence is CASSPGQPRSEKLFF. CDR3 DNA sequence: TGTGCCAGCAGCCCCGGACAGCCGCGCAGTGAAAAACTGTTTTTT. Combining the CDR3 with reference TRBV5-5 and TRBJ1-4 gives the whole variable domain DAGVTQSPTHLIKTRGQQVTLRCSPISGHKSVSWYQQVLGQGPQFIFQYYEKEERGRGNFPDRFSARQFPNYSSELNVNALLLGDSALYLCASSPGQPRSEKLFFGSGTQLSVL.

The rearrangement uses TRBV9 and TRBJ2-7; D remains ambiguous. V lost 0 bases and J lost 3, with 10 bases in between. Germline assignment: CDR1 SGDLS and CDR2 YYNGEE. The CDR3 extends over 14 amino acids. The DNA of the CDR3 is TGTGCCAGCAGCGTAGGCCCCGTCTTCTACGAGCAGTACTTC. It translates to CASSVGPVFYEQYF.

The chain carries TRBV5-1 and TRBJ2-3; 7 bases match TRBD1. The CDR3 has 16 residues. CDR1 and CDR2 (germline): SGHRS, YFSETQ. With V trimmed by 2 bases and J by 4 bases, 10 bases remained unmatched. The CDR3 DNA is TGCGCCAGCAGCTTAAACTATCCGGGGACAGCAGATACGCAGTATTTT. Translation gives CASSLNYPGTADTQYF.

As to this clone: Other DNA sequences of this sample code for an identical CDR3. This chain links TRBV5-6 with TRBJ2-1; possibly TRBD1 or TRBD2 for D (5 bases each). V gave up 1 base and J gave up 2 bases, with 7 bases separating them. Germline CDR1 reads SGHDT; CDR2 reads YYEEEE. CDR3 size: 14 residues. The CDR3 nucleotides are TGTGCCAGCAGCTTGCCGGGGCCCTACAATGAGCAGTTCTTC. This sequence encodes CASSLPGPYNEQFF. The complete variable domain, with remaining parts taken from reference TRBV5-6 and TRBJ2-1, reads DAGVTQSPTHLIKTRGQQVTLRCSPKSGHDTVSWYQQALGQGPQFIFQYYEEEERQRGNFPDRFSGHQFPNYSSELNVNALLLGDSALYLCASSLPGPYNEQFFGPGTRLTVL.

This clone has a single count. The chain has TRBV12-5 and TRBJ2-5; a weak D match, TRBD1 (5 bases). CDR1 and CDR2 (germline): LGHNT, FRNRAP. There are 15 residues in the CDR3. Deletions cut 1 base from V and 1 base from J, with 10 bases between. This CDR3 is CASGLGRQTQETQYF. CDR3 DNA sequence: TGTGCTAGTGGTTTGGGACGACAGACCCAAGAGACCCAGTACTTC.

The chain links TRBV29-1 to TRBJ2-2; a possible D gene is TRBD2 (6 bases). The CDR3 loop spans 14 amino acids. Germline CDR1 and CDR2: SQVTM and ANQGSEA. Trimming cost V 6 bases and J 0 bases, with 11 bases left between them. In DNA, the CDR3 is TGCAGCGTCGGACTAACGACGAACACCGGGGAGCTGTTTTTT. Translating it yields CSVGLTTNTGELFF.

Concerning this clone itself: A read error may produce the germline difference seen at one junction end. This chain joins TRBV30 and TRBJ2-5; the match to TRBD1 covers 9 bases. This CDR3 spans 12 amino acids. Germline lookup yields CDR1 GTSNPN and CDR2 SVGIG (reference sequence). The CDR3 is CAWRLSPGTGHF. CDR3 coding DNA: TGTGCCTGGAGGCTCAGTCCCGGGACAGGGCACTTC.

This chain links TRBV7-9 with TRBJ2-1; D remains unclear. Trimming stripped 4 bases from V and 5 bases from J, with 3 bases between. From germline, CDR1 is SEHNR and CDR2 FQNEAQ (reference sequence). The CDR3 runs to 11 residues. CDR3 DNA sequence: TGTGCCAGCAGCTGGAACAATGAGCAGTTCTTC. It is translated as CASSWNNEQFF.

The chain combines TRBV27 with TRBJ2-3, with a weak D call TRBD1 (7 bases). The CDR3 contains 16 residues. The V and J ends lost 1 base and 1 base respectively, with 12 bases between them. The germline gives CDR1 MNHEY, CDR2 SMNVEV (reference sequence). Here the CDR3 DNA reads TGTGCCAGCAGTTTATTCAGGGGGGTCCGCACAGATACGCAGTATTTT. Its protein product is CASSLFRGVRTDTQYF.

The chain carries TRBV19 and TRBJ2-6, with D unclear. V was cut by 5 bases and J by 0 bases, with 8 bases left in between. This CDR3 has 15 amino acids. The germline CDR1 and CDR2 sequences are LNHDA and SQIVND (reference sequence). CDR3 amino acids: CASSSGSSGANVLTF. CDR3 nucleotide sequence: TGTGCCAGTAGTTCCGGAAGCTCTGGGGCCAACGTCCTGACTTTC. The full variable domain, rest sourced from reference TRBV19 and TRBJ2-6, is DGGITQSPKYLFRKEGQNVTLSCEQNLNHDAMYWYRQDPGQGLRLIYYSQIVNDFQKGDIAEGYSVSREKKESFPLTVTSAQKNPTAFYLCASSSGSSGANVLTFGAGSRLTVL.

The table lists this clone with a count of one. The V gene is TRBV6-6, the J gene TRBJ1-2, with D tentatively TRBD1 (5 bases). The CDR3 has 13 amino acids. V was pared by 6 bases and J by 6 bases, with 14 bases between. The V gene's germline CDR1 is MNHNY and CDR2 SVGAGI (reference sequence). DNA for the CDR3: TGTGCCAGCAGCAAACAGGTGCTGGATGGCTACACCTTC. This sequence encodes CASSKQVLDGYTF.

The chain couples TRBV27 to TRBJ2-4; the match to TRBD1 covers 8 bases. With V trimmed by 6 bases and J by 9 bases, 10 bases remained unmatched. CDR3 length: 14 residues. Germline CDR1 MNHEY, CDR2 SMNVEV (reference sequence). The CDR3 bases are TGTGCCAGCAGGAAAGACAGGGGTGACGCCATTCAGTACTTC. Its translation: CASRKDRGDAIQYF.

V usage is TRBV7-9 and J usage is TRBJ1-2, with a weak D call TRBD1 (6 bases). The germline V and J ends were trimmed by 1 base and 4 bases, with 10 bases remaining between them. The CDR3 sequence is 14 residues long. CDR1 and CDR2 from the germline V gene are SEHNR and FQNEAQ (reference sequence). CDR3 sequence: CASSLDGGAYGYTF. Here the CDR3 DNA reads TGTGCCAGCAGCTTAGACGGGGGCGCCTATGGCTACACCTTC.

As to this clone: Other DNA sequences in the same sample also yield this CDR3. The chain carries TRBV11-2 and TRBJ1-5; no definite D call. This CDR3 is 13 amino acids long. Germline loops: CDR1 SGHAT, CDR2 FQNNGV. V lost 0 bases to trimming and J lost 5 bases, with 5 bases between them. For the CDR3, the DNA is TGTGCCAGCAGCTTAGAACCCGATCAGCCCCAGCATTTT. Encoded protein: CASSLEPDQPQHF.

The rearrangement links TRBV28 to TRBJ1-4, with TRBD1 as a possible D gene (5 bases). This CDR3 has 15 amino acids. In germline, CDR1 is MDHEN, CDR2 SYDVKM. V was pared by 8 bases and J by 3 bases, with 16 bases between. The CDR3 DNA sequence: TGTGCCAGCGGGGGTTTCGGCAGCTCTAATGAAAAACTGTTTTTT. Translating it yields CASGGFGSSNEKLFF.

The V and J genes are TRBV6-1 and TRBJ1-4; weak D call: TRBD1 (5 bases). The V end was cut by 6 bases, the J end by 6 bases, with 8 bases between. The CDR3 spans 12 residues. The germline V gene has CDR1 MNHNS and CDR2 SASEGT. The CDR3 spells CASRRGDEKLFF. CDR3 coding DNA: TGTGCCAGCAGAAGGGGAGATGAAAAACTGTTTTTT.

The rearrangement joins TRBV11-2 to TRBJ2-1; D call uncertain. V was pared by 3 bases and J by 5 bases, with 8 bases between. Germline CDR1 is SGHAT and CDR2 is FQNNGV. This CDR3 is built from 13 residues. The CDR3 coding sequence is TGTGCCAGCAGCTTGAGCCCAGACAATGAGCAGTTCTTC. Protein: CASSLSPDNEQFF.

This chain connects TRBV19 to TRBJ2-2; 14 bases are shared with TRBD2. V shed 5 bases and J 8 bases; nucleotides not matched to a gene: 4. This CDR3 region has 15 residues. Germline V lookup: CDR1 LNHDA, CDR2 SQIVND (reference sequence). The CDR3: CASSPRLAGGGELFF. The CDR3 DNA sequence: TGTGCCAGTAGTCCCCGACTAGCGGGAGGGGGGGAGCTGTTTTTT.

The J gene is TRBJ1-2, the V gene TRBV20-1; D is perhaps TRBD1 (6 bases). V lost 7 bases, J lost 4 bases, and 10 bases lay in between. The CDR3 is 11 amino acids. The germline V gene has CDR1 DFQATT and CDR2 SNEGSKA (reference sequence). The CDR3 sequence: CSVPQGYGYTF. In DNA, the CDR3 is TGCAGTGTTCCACAGGGCTATGGCTACACCTTC.

This clone was found once. The rearrangement joins TRBV6-5 to TRBJ1-2; D is undetermined. V gave up 4 bases and J gave up 4 bases, with 7 bases separating them. The CDR3 sequence is 12 residues long. Germline loops: CDR1 MNHEY, CDR2 SVGAGI. CDR3 sequence (DNA): TGTGCCAGCAGTTCCGGGCCCTATGGCTACACCTTC. It specifies CASSSGPYGYTF.

The chain carries TRBV25-1 and TRBJ1-1, with 8 positions matching TRBD1. The CDR3 sequence is 16 residues long. Germline CDR1 and CDR2: MGHDK and SYGVNS. The ends lost 5 bases at V and 0 bases at J; junction bases unmatched: 8. The DNA of the CDR3 is TGTGCCAGCAGTTCCCAGGGGGCTGGGGTGAACACTGAAGCTTTCTTT. Amino acids: CASSSQGAGVNTEAFF.

The genes are TRBV18 and TRBJ1-2, with TRBD1 identical over 7 bases. With 0 bases clipped from V and 6 bases from J, the junction kept 10 bases outside the gene matches. The CDR3 contains 16 residues. CDR1 and CDR2 from the germline V gene are KGHSH and LQKENI. The CDR3 bases are TGTGCCAGCTCACCACCTCTAGCGACAGGGTTAAATGGCTACACCTTC. Translated: CASSPPLATGLNGYTF.

The chain is built from TRBV30 and TRBJ2-5; D is perhaps TRBD1 (6 bases). Germline V gene data show CDR1 as GTSNPN and CDR2 as SVGIG (reference sequence). CDR3 length equals 17 residues. With 2 bases removed from V and 4 bases from J, the gap between germline ends came to 23 bases. The CDR3 sequence is CAWSPGHNKFTGETQYF. DNA for the CDR3: TGTGCCTGGAGTCCGGGACACAACAAATTTACGGGAGAGACCCAGTACTTC.